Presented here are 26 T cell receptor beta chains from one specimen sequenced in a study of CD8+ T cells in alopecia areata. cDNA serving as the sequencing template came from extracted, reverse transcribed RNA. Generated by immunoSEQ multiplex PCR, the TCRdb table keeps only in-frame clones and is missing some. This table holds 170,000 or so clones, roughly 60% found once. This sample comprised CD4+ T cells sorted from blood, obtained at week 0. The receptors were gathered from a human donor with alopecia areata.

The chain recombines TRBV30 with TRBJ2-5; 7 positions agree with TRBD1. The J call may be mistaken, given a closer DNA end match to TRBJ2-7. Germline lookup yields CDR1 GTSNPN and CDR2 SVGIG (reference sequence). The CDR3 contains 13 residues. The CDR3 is CAWSKGGGYEQYF. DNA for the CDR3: TGTGCCTGGAGTAAAGGGGGCGGCTACGAGCAGTACTTC.

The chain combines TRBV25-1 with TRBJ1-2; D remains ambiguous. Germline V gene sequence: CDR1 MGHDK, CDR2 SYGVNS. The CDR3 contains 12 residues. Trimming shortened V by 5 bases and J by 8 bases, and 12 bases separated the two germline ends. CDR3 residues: CASSPGGWGYTF. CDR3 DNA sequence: TGTGCCAGCAGTCCCGGAGGGTGGGGCTACACCTTC.

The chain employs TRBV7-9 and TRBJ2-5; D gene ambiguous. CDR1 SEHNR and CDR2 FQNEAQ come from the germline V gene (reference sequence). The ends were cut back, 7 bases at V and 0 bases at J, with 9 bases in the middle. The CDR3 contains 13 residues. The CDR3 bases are TGTGCCAGCAACTTCAGGAACCAAGAGACCCAGTACTTC. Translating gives CASNFRNQETQYF.

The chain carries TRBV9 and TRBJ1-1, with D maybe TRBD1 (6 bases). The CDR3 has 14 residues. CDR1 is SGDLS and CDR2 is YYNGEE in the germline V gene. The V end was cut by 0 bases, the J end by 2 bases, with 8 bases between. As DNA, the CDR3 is TGTGCCAGCAGCGTAGGACAGGTAAACACTGAAGCTTTCTTT. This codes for CASSVGQVNTEAFF.

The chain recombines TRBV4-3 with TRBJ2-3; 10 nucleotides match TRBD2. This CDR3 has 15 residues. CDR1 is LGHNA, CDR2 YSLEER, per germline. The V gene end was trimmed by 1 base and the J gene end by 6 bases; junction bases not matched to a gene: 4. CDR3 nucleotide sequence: TGCGCCAGCAGCCAAGGAGAGCGGGGGGGTGATACGCAGTATTTT. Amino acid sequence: CASSQGERGGDTQYF.

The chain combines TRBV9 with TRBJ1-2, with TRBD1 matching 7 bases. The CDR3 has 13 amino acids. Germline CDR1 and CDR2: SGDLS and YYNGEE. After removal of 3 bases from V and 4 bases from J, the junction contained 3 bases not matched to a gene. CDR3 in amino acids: CASSAGTVYGYTF. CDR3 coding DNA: TGTGCCAGCAGCGCCGGGACAGTCTATGGCTACACCTTC. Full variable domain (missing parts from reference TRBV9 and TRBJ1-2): DSGVTQTPKHLITATGQRVTLRCSPRSGDLSVYWYQQSLDQGLQFLIQYYNGEERAKGNILERFSAQQFPDLHSELNLSSLELGDSALYFCASSAGTVYGYTFGSGTRLTVV.

The CDR3 DNA reads as TGCGCCAGCAGCTTGGCCCGCCCAGGGGGGGTGAGGGAGCAGTACTTC. This sequence encodes CASSLARPGGVREQYF. The V call is TRBV5-1, the J call TRBJ2-7; D may correspond to TRBD1 or TRBD2 (7 bases each). V lost 0 bases, J lost 7 bases, and 20 bases lay in between. There are 16 residues in the CDR3. The V gene's germline CDR1 is SGHRS and CDR2 YFSETQ.

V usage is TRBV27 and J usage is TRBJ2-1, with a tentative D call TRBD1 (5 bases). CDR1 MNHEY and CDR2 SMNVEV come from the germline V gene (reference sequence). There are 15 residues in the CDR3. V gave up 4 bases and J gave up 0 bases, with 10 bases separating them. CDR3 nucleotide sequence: TGTGCCAGCAGTTGGATTGACAGCTCCTACAATGAGCAGTTCTTC. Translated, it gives CASSWIDSSYNEQFF.

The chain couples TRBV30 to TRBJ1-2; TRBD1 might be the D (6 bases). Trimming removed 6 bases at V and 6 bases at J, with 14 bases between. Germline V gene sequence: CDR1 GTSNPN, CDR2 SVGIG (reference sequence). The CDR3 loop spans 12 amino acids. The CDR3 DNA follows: TGTGCCTGCGCTCAGGGGAACCATGGCTACACCTTC. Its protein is CACAQGNHGYTF.

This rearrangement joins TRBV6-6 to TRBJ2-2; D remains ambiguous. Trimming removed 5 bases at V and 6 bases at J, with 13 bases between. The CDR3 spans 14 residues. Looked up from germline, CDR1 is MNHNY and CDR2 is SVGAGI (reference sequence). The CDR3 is CASSPPSLAGELFF. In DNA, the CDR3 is TGTGCCAGCAGTCCCCCCTCTTTAGCCGGGGAGCTGTTTTTT.

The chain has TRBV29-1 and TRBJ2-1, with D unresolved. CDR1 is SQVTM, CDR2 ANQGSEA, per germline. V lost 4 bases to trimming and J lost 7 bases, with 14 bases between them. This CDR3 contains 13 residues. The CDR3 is CSVGPRFGNEQFF. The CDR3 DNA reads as TGCAGCGTTGGCCCCCGTTTTGGGAATGAGCAGTTCTTC.

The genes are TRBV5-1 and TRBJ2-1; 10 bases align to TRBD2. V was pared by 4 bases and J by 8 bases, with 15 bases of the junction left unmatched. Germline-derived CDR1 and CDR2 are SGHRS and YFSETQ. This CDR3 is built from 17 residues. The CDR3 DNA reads TGCGCCAGCAGCCCAAAAGGGCTAGCGGGGGTGAGGGATGAGCAGTTCTTC. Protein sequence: CASSPKGLAGVRDEQFF.

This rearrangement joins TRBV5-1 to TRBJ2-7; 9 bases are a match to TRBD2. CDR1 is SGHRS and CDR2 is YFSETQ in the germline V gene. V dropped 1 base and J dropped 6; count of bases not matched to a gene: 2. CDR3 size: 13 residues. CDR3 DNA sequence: TGCGCCAGCAGCTTGAAAGCGGGGGGCGAGCAGTACTTC. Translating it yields CASSLKAGGEQYF.

The CDR3 DNA reads as TGTGCCAGCTCACCATTCGCCATTTCGGGGGCCCAAGAGACCCAGTACTTC. It is translated as CASSPFAISGAQETQYF. The chain couples TRBV18 to TRBJ2-5, with D perhaps assigned TRBD1 or TRBD2 (6 bases each). Between the trimmed V and J ends, which lost 2 bases and 1 base, there was a span of 17 bases. CDR1 KGHSH and CDR2 LQKENI come from the germline V gene. The CDR3 loop spans 17 amino acids.

The CDR3 coding sequence is TGCAGCGTGACCAGTCAGGGGAACACTGAAGCTTTCTTT. It yields the protein CSVTSQGNTEAFF. The chain is built from TRBV29-1 and TRBJ1-1, with D possibly being TRBD1 (5 bases). There are 13 residues in the CDR3. CDR1 is SQVTM, CDR2 ANQGSEA, per germline. V was trimmed by 6 bases and J by 1 base, leaving 12 bases between them.

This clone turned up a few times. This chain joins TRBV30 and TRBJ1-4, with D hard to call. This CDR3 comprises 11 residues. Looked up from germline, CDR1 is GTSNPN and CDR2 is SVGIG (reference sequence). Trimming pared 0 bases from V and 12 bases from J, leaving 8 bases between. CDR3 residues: CAWSVLEELFF. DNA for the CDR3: TGTGCCTGGAGTGTACTCGAGGAACTGTTTTTT.

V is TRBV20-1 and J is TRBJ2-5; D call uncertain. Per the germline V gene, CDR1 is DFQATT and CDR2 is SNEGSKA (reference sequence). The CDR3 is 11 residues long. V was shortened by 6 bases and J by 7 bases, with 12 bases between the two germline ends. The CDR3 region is CSAHSEWTQYF. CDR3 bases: TGCAGTGCCCACAGCGAATGGACCCAGTACTTC.

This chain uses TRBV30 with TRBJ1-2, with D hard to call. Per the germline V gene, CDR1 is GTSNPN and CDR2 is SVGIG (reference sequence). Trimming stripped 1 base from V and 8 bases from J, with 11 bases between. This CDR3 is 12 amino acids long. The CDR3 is CAWSAVAGGYTF. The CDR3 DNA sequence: TGTGCCTGGAGTGCAGTAGCAGGAGGCTACACCTTC.

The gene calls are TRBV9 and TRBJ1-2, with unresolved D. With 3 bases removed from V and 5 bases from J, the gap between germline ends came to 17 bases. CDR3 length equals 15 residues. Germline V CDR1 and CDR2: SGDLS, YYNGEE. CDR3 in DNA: TGTGCCAGCAGCGGATATGGGAGGATAGGGTATGGCTACACCTTC. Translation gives CASSGYGRIGYGYTF.

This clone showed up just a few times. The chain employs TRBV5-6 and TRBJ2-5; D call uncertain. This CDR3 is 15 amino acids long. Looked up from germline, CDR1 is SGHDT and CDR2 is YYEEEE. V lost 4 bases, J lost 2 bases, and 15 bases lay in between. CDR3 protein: CASSRRTQVQETQYF. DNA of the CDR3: TGTGCCAGCAGCAGAAGAACCCAGGTGCAAGAGACCCAGTACTTC.

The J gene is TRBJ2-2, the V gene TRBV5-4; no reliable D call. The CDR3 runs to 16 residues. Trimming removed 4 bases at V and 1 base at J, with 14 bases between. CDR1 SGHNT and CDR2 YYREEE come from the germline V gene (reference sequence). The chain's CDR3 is CASSPDHILNTGELFF. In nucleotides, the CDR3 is TGTGCCAGCAGCCCGGACCATATCTTGAACACCGGGGAGCTGTTTTTT.

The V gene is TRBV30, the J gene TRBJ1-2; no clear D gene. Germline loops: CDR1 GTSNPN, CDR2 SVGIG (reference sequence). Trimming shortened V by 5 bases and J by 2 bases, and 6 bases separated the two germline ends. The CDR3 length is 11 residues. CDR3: CAWDDNYGYTF. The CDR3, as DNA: TGTGCCTGGGACGACAACTATGGCTACACCTTC.

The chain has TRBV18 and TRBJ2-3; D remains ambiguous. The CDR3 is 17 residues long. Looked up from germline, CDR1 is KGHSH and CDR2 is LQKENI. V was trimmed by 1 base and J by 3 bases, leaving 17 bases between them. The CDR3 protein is CASSPRSPHIRTDTQYF. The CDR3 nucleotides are TGTGCCAGCTCACCACGGAGCCCCCACATCCGAACAGATACGCAGTATTTT.

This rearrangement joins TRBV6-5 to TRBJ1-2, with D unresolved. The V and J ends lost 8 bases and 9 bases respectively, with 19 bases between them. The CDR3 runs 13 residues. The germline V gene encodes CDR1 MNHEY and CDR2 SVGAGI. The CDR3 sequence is CASSQSRLKSYTF. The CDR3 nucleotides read TGTGCCAGCTCCCAGAGTCGCTTAAAGAGCTACACCTTC.

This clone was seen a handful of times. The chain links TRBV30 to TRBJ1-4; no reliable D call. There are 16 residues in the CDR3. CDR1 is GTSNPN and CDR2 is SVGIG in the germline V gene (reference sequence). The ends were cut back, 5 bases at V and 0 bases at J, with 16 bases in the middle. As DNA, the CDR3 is TGTGCCTGGTCGGGTAGAGCGACTCCAACTAATGAAAAACTGTTTTTT. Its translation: CAWSGRATPTNEKLFF.

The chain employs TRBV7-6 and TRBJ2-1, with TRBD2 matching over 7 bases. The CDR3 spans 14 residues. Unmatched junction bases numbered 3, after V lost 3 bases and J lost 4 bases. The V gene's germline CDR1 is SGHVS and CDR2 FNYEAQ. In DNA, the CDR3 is TGTGCCAGCAGCTTGAGTAGCGGGTACAATGAGCAGTTCTTC. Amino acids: CASSLSSGYNEQFF.